The 25 T cell receptor beta chains below come from one sample, sequenced in a study of blood T cell repertoires in COVID-19. Data came from immunoSEQ multiplex PCR; TCRdb stores just in-frame clones and leaves some out. The repertoire holds roughly 71,000 clones, with approximately 88% as singletons. What was sequenced was peripheral blood. The receptors here all came from a man in his forties or fifties with acute or convalescent COVID-19.

The chain has TRBV12-5 and TRBJ1-4; possible D gene TRBD1, 5 bases. This CDR3 region has 16 residues. V was pared by 6 bases and J by 8 bases, with 22 bases between. The V gene's germline CDR1 is LGHNT and CDR2 FRNRAP. This CDR3 reads CASGPTETVGREKLFF. Written as DNA, the CDR3 is TGTGCTAGTGGACCAACCGAGACAGTAGGACGGGAAAAACTGTTTTTT. Combining the CDR3 with reference TRBV12-5 and TRBJ1-4 gives the whole variable domain DARVTQTPRHKVTEMGQEVTMRCQPILGHNTVFWYRQTMMQGLELLAYFRNRAPLDDSGMPKDRFSAEMPDATLATLKIQPSEPRDSAVYFCASGPTETVGREKLFFGSGTQLSVL.

This chain connects TRBV3-1 (or the pseudogene TRBV3-2) to TRBJ2-7; TRBD2 matches 12 bases. The CDR3 length is 18 residues. The V segment lost 1 base and the J segment 0 bases; nucleotides outside the gene matches: 7. Germline V lookup: CDR1 LGHDT, CDR2 YNNKEL (reference sequence). The CDR3 DNA is TGTGCCAGCAGCCAAGGGACTAGCGGGATAAAAAGCTCCTACGAGCAGTACTTC. Its protein product is CASSQGTSGIKSSYEQYF.

The chain couples TRBV29-1 to TRBJ2-3; maybe TRBD1 (6 bases). The CDR3 runs to 11 residues. Trimming stripped 7 bases from V and 4 bases from J, with 9 bases between. Germline V CDR1 and CDR2: SQVTM, ANQGSEA. CDR3 residues: CSGTGSDTQYF. DNA of the CDR3: TGCAGCGGAACAGGGTCAGATACGCAGTATTTT.

This clone was counted once. The V and J genes are TRBV29-1 and TRBJ2-7, with D perhaps TRBD2 (7 bases). CDR1 SQVTM and CDR2 ANQGSEA come from the germline V gene. V dropped 2 bases and J dropped 7 bases, with 30 bases sitting between them. The CDR3 runs to 18 residues. DNA for the CDR3: TGCAGCGTTGAATTCCCGCCTTTGCCCCGAGGGAGGGGGAGGGAGCAGTACTTC. Its protein product is CSVEFPPLPRGRGREQYF.

The V and J genes are TRBV19 and TRBJ2-2; TRBD2 matches at 11 bases. This CDR3 is built from 15 residues. The germline V gene encodes CDR1 LNHDA and CDR2 SQIVND (reference sequence). The J segment lost 8 bases and the V segment lost 2 bases, leaving 4 bases of the junction unmatched. The CDR3 nucleotides read TGTGCCAGTAGTATACAGCGGACTAGCGGGGGGGAGCTGTTTTTT. Amino acids: CASSIQRTSGGELFF.

This chain links TRBV11-2 with TRBJ2-3; 7 bases fit TRBD2. Looked up from germline, CDR1 is SGHAT and CDR2 is FQNNGV. The CDR3 is made up of 15 amino acids. Germline trimming cut 3 bases from V and 0 bases from J; bases unmatched to any gene: 3. CDR3: CASSFAGVSTDTQYF. The CDR3 region has the DNA TGTGCCAGCAGCTTTGCGGGGGTGAGCACAGATACGCAGTATTTT. Drawing the rest from reference TRBV11-2 and TRBJ2-3, the complete variable domain is EAGVAQSPRYKIIEKRQSVAFWCNPISGHATLYWYQQILGQGPKLLIQFQNNGVVDDSQLPKDRFSAERLKGVDSTLKIQPAKLEDSAVYLCASSFAGVSTDTQYFGPGTRLTVL.

V gene TRBV19 combines with J gene TRBJ2-6; 7 nucleotides align to TRBD1. The germline V gene has CDR1 LNHDA and CDR2 SQIVND (reference sequence). The CDR3 is 18 amino acids. V was clipped by 4 bases and J by 0 bases; unmatched bases: 9. CDR3 DNA sequence: TGTGCCAGTAGTAAACAGGGGACCCCTCGCTCTGGGGCCAACGTCCTGACTTTC. This gives the protein CASSKQGTPRSGANVLTF.

This clone has only one observation. J is TRBJ2-1 and V is TRBV10-1, with 12 bases identical to TRBD2. Germline V gene sequence: CDR1 WNHNN, CDR2 SYGVQD (reference sequence). There are 15 residues in the CDR3. V trimming: 5 bases; J trimming: 4 bases; junction bases outside the gene matches: 3. Written as DNA, the CDR3 is TGCGCCAGCAGTCCACTAGCGGGGGGTTACAATGAGCAGTTCTTC. Translation: CASSPLAGGYNEQFF.

The chain joins TRBV6-6 to TRBJ1-1; unclear D gene. Trimming removed 5 bases at V and 1 base at J, with 14 bases between. This CDR3 is 15 amino acids long. Germline V gives CDR1 MNHNY, CDR2 SVGAGI (reference sequence). Here the CDR3 DNA reads TGTGCCAGCAGTCCTCCCAGGCTTCAGAACACTGAAGCTTTCTTT. Translating it yields CASSPPRLQNTEAFF.

This sequence joins TRBV19 and TRBJ2-3, with TRBD1 matching over 7 bases. CDR1 and CDR2 (germline): LNHDA, SQIVND (reference sequence). This CDR3 region has 14 residues. The V gene end was trimmed by 4 bases and the J gene end by 3 bases; junction bases not matched to a gene: 4. CDR3 DNA: TGTGCCAGTAGTACCCGACAGGGAACAGATACGCAGTATTTT. It codes for CASSTRQGTDTQYF.

The sample holds a few counts of this clone. This chain links TRBV4-1 with TRBJ1-1; 9 nucleotides line up with TRBD1. The length of the CDR3 is 14 residues. Germline V gives CDR1 MGHRA, CDR2 YSYEKL. Trimming took 5 bases from V and 6 from J; bases not matched to a gene: 7. Here the CDR3 DNA reads TGCGCCAGCAGCACGCCGGGACAGGGTTCTGAAGCTTTCTTT. Translated, it gives CASSTPGQGSEAFF.

The V call is TRBV6-5, the J call TRBJ2-2; D might be TRBD1 (5 bases). The CDR3 sequence is 15 residues long. Trimming took off 7 bases at V and 3 bases at J, with 15 bases between the two ends. Germline CDR1 MNHEY, CDR2 SVGAGI. The CDR3 DNA is TGTGCCAGCATCCCCCAGGGTCCCCACACCGGGGAGCTGTTTTTT. Translation gives CASIPQGPHTGELFF.

The chain combines TRBV7-9 with TRBJ2-5, with a possible D match to TRBD2 (6 bases). Trimming pared 5 bases from V and 3 bases from J, leaving 16 bases between. The CDR3 has 15 amino acids. From germline, CDR1 is SEHNR and CDR2 FQNEAQ (reference sequence). CDR3 protein: CASSHRDWKKETQYF. The CDR3 region has the DNA TGTGCCAGCAGCCACCGGGACTGGAAAAAAGAGACCCAGTACTTC.

This clone was counted a single time. CDR3 in DNA: TGTGCCAGCAGCCAAACCGGGACAGCTGTCTCTTCCACAGATACGCAGTATTTT. Protein sequence: CASSQTGTAVSSTDTQYF. The chain is built from TRBV7-6 and TRBJ2-3, with TRBD1 matching over 7 bases. V gave up 5 bases and J gave up 2 bases; unmatched junction bases: 16. Per germline, CDR1 SGHVS and CDR2 FNYEAQ. CDR3 size: 18 residues.

The rearrangement uses TRBV5-4 and TRBJ2-3, with 15 bases aligning to TRBD2. Germline assignment: CDR1 SGHNT and CDR2 YYREEE (reference sequence). The CDR3 totals 16 residues. Trimming cost V 3 bases and J 6 bases; bases outside gene matches: 5. This CDR3 reads CASSSGLAGGGDTQYF. CDR3 nucleotides: TGTGCCAGCAGCTCCGGACTAGCGGGGGGGGGTGATACGCAGTATTTT.

The chain's CDR3 is CASTPLGTGDTGELFF. In nucleotides, the CDR3 is TGTGCCAGTACCCCCCTCGGGACAGGAGACACCGGGGAGCTGTTTTTT. The chain uses TRBV19 and TRBJ2-2, with 8 bases fitting TRBD1. Germline CDR1 and CDR2: LNHDA and SQIVND (reference sequence). The V gene end was trimmed by 7 bases and the J gene end by 3 bases; junction bases not matched to a gene: 10. The CDR3 loop spans 16 amino acids.

V usage is TRBV3-1 (or the pseudogene TRBV3-2) and J usage is TRBJ2-3; the match to TRBD2 covers 11 bases. The germline gives CDR1 LGHDT, CDR2 YNNKEL (reference sequence). J gave up 2 bases and V 2 bases, and 12 bases lay outside the gene matches. The CDR3 covers 19 residues. The CDR3 region has the DNA TGTGCCAGCAGCCAATTCTCACCTAGCGGGGGGCCTCACACAGATACGCAGTATTTT. This translates into CASSQFSPSGGPHTDTQYF.

This clone was observed a single time. This rearrangement joins TRBV5-8 to TRBJ1-5; the match to TRBD1 covers 9 bases. J gave up 7 bases and V 2 bases, and 10 bases lay outside the gene matches. Germline assignment: CDR1 SGHTS and CDR2 YDEGEE. The CDR3 spans 16 residues. The CDR3 DNA sequence: TGTGCCAGCAGCTTATTCCCGGGACAGGGTGACCAGCCCCAGCATTTT. Protein: CASSLFPGQGDQPQHF.

The rearrangement joins TRBV5-4 to TRBJ2-5; D perhaps matches TRBD2 (6 bases). Trimming left V 2 bases short and J 1 base short, with 12 bases between. CDR3 length equals 15 residues. The V gene's germline CDR1 is SGHNT and CDR2 YYREEE (reference sequence). The CDR3 sequence: CASSFSGSPQETQYF. DNA of the CDR3: TGTGCCAGCAGCTTTTCCGGGAGCCCCCAAGAGACCCAGTACTTC.

The rearrangement uses TRBV27 and TRBJ2-1, with D tentatively TRBD2 (5 bases). The V gene lost 5 bases and the J gene lost 6 bases, with 14 bases spanning the gap. The germline V gene encodes CDR1 MNHEY and CDR2 SMNVEV (reference sequence). This CDR3 spans 14 amino acids. In nucleotides, the CDR3 is TGTGCCAGCAGTCCCCGGGGTAGAGTCAATGAGCAGTTCTTC. The encoded protein is CASSPRGRVNEQFF.

V is TRBV5-1 and J is TRBJ2-5, with D possibly matching TRBD1 (6 bases). The germline gives CDR1 SGHRS, CDR2 YFSETQ. Trimming removed 5 bases from V and 1 base from J, with 12 bases in between. CDR3 size: 14 residues. CDR3 in amino acids: CASRPGTLQETQYF. The DNA for the CDR3 is TGCGCCAGCAGGCCCGGGACACTCCAAGAGACCCAGTACTTC.

The V call is TRBV7-9, the J call TRBJ2-7, with 7 bases lining up with TRBD1. There are 15 residues in the CDR3. Trimming at V came to 4 bases and at J to 5 bases, leaving 11 bases not matched to a gene. CDR1 and CDR2 from the germline V gene are SEHNR and FQNEAQ (reference sequence). The CDR3 DNA reads as TGTGCCAGCAGCTCCCCAAACAGGGGATCGGACGAGCAGTACTTC. It specifies CASSSPNRGSDEQYF.

V and J are TRBV27 and TRBJ1-5; possible D gene TRBD1, 6 bases. With 4 bases removed from V and 3 bases from J, the gap between germline ends came to 19 bases. This CDR3 has 17 residues. Germline V gene lookup returns CDR1 MNHEY and CDR2 SMNVEV (reference sequence). The CDR3 sequence: CASSSFRDINYNQPQHF. The CDR3 DNA sequence: TGTGCCAGCAGTTCATTTCGGGACATAAATTACAATCAGCCCCAGCATTTT.

J is TRBJ1-4 and V is TRBV10-2; D is unresolved. This CDR3 comprises 13 residues. V was clipped by 6 bases and J by 8 bases, with 13 bases between them. Germline V gives CDR1 WSHSY, CDR2 SAAADI. The CDR3 region is CASRMGLSEKLFF. CDR3 nucleotide sequence: TGCGCCAGCAGGATGGGCCTTTCCGAAAAACTGTTTTTT.

V usage is TRBV10-2 and J usage is TRBJ2-3, with TRBD2 matching over 12 bases. Germline V lookup: CDR1 WSHSY, CDR2 SAAADI. The V and J ends lost 7 bases and 6 bases, in that order; junction bases with no gene match: 5. CDR3 size: 14 residues. The CDR3 DNA sequence: TGCGCCAGCAAAACTAGCGGGGGGATGGATACGCAGTATTTT. Translating it yields CASKTSGGMDTQYF.